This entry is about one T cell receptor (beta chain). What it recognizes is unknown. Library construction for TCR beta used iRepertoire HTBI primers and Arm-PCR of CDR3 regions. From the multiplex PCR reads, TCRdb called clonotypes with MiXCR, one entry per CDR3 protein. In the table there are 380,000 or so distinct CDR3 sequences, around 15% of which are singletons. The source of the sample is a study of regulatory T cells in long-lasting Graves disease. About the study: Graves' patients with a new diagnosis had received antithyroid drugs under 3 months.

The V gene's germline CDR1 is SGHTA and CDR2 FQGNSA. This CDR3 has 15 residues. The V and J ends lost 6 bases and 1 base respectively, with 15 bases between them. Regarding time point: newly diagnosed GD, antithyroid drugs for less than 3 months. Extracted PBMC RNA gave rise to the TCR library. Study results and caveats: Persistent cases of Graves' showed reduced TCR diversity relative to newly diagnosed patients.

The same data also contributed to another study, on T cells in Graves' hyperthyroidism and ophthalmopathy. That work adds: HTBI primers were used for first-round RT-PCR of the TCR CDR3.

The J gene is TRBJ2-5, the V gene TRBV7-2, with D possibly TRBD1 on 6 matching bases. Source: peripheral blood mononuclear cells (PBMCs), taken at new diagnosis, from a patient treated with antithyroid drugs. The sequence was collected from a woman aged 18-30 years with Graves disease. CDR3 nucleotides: TGTGCCAGCAGACCATCCGGGACACCCCAAGAGACCCAGTACTTC. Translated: CASRPSGTPQETQYF.